This TCR beta chain came from a study of tumor-infiltrating lymphocytes in primary liver carcinoma. The CDR3 runs to 13 residues. CDR1 KGHDR and CDR2 SFDVKD come from the germline V gene. Trimming removed 8 bases from V and 3 bases from J; junction bases left unmatched: 1. Germline DNA was also extracted, and blood RNA was taken from unsorted whole blood. A constant-region primer served to make TCR beta cDNA from roughly 500 ng total RNA. Construction of TCR beta libraries relied on three successive nested multiplex PCR rounds employing slightly modified ARM-PCR. Running around 10 cycles apiece, the first two PCR rounds relied on TRBV1-TRBV30 forward primers together with a C-beta reverse primer. TCRdb re-called the multiplex PCR reads through MiXCR, storing one row per CDR3 protein. This sample carries approximately 340,000 distinct CDR3 sequences, around 60% of them seen once, and the ten largest clones take roughly 6%.

The sample holds a few counts of this clonotype. The chain uses TRBV24-1 and TRBJ2-2; the match to TRBD1 covers 8 bases. This TCR was sampled from a man aged 35 to 55 with primary liver carcinoma and hepatitis B virus infection. Sequenced: peripheral blood. CDR3 protein: CATTTGDTGELFF. CDR3 in DNA: TGTGCCACCACGACAGGGGACACCGGGGAGCTGTTTTTT.